This entry features one TCR beta chain sequence. What it binds is not known. These data originate in a study of T-cell memory formation after mild COVID-19. The overall study: TCR clusters were largely donor specific.

This CDR3 is built from 13 residues. J gave up 4 bases and V 4 bases, and 1 base lay outside the gene matches. TCRdb fed the 5' RACE reads into MiXCR, producing one record per CDR3 protein. The sample holds about 130,000 distinct CDR3 sequences, about a sixth seen once. Study-wide findings and caveats: Pre-infection memory contained some responding clones, which suggested that cross-reactive memory had joined. There was a balanced CD4/CD8 profile in clones contracting day 15 to 85, and later expanders leaned CD4+. CD4+ contracting clones were found mainly in CM and EM, and CD8+ ones in EMRA.

The origin of this receptor is a young man who had mild COVID-19 (a few samples of this study predate the infection). Cell type and time point are not known. The sequencing sample was made of PBMCs or a T cell subset sorted from them (not recorded which). This rearrangement joins TRBV12-3 or TRBV12-4 to TRBJ1-5; TRBD1 matches 7 bases. This CDR3 is CASSSTGNQPQHF. The CDR3 region has the DNA TGTGCCAGCAGTTCGACAGGGAATCAGCCCCAGCATTTT.